This is a list of T cell receptor beta chains from one sample in a study of T cell responses to AZD1222 COVID-19 vaccine. Sequencing used immunoSEQ multiplex PCR; TCRdb keeps in-frame clones, though not all of them. The sample carries over 150,000 clones, 88% recorded once. The source was peripheral blood, collected on day 0 of AZD1222 vaccination. Every receptor here comes from an adult in good health. Both conserved end residues are part of each CDR3. Each record gives: D gene, J gene, V gene, clone size, CDR3 protein, CDR3 DNA. A D gene is named only where the DNA matches it firmly. Clone size is given for some rows only: seen once, a few or many times, or a class if the clone is expanded.

TRBD1,TRBJ1-5,TRBV5-8,NA,CASSLDTGGAGNQPQHF,TGTGCCAGCAGCTTAGATACAGGGGGCGCGGGCAATCAGCCCCAGCATTTT
NA,TRBJ2-3,TRBV5-4,NA,CASSLGGQPTDTQYF,TGTGCCAGCAGCTTGGGTGGGCAGCCCACAGATACGCAGTATTTT
NA,TRBJ2-7,TRBV27,NA,CASSFVRGLSYEQYF,TGTGCCAGCAGTTTTGTCCGGGGTCTATCCTACGAGCAGTACTTC
NA,TRBJ1-1,TRBV5-4,NA,CASSLGRPGTLNTEAFF,TGTGCCAGCAGCTTGGGCCGTCCGGGGACTCTAAACACTGAAGCTTTCTTT
NA,TRBJ1-1,TRBV4-3,NA,CASSQDGVRGTEAFF,TGCGCCAGCAGCCAAGATGGGGTCAGGGGCACTGAAGCTTTCTTT
NA,TRBJ2-7,TRBV2,NA,CASAYGTLATYEQYF,TGTGCCAGCGCATACGGGACTTTAGCAACCTACGAGCAGTACTTC
NA,TRBJ2-7,TRBV21-1,few,CASSKGRASGVLLGYEQYF,TGTGCCAGCAGCAAAGGTCGGGCTAGCGGGGTCCTCCTAGGGTACGAGCAGTACTTC
NA,TRBJ1-5,TRBV5-1,NA,CASSLDGGTNQPQHF,TGCGCCAGCAGCTTGGACGGGGGCACCAATCAGCCCCAGCATTTT
NA,TRBJ2-5,TRBV5-1,NA,CASSLAGVGETQYF,TGCGCCAGCAGCTTGGCGGGGGTAGGGGAGACCCAGTACTTC
NA,TRBJ2-7,TRBV5-6,NA,CASSLGTPYEQYF,TGTGCCAGCAGCTTAGGGACTCCCTACGAGCAGTACTTC
NA,TRBJ1-6,TRBV13,NA,CASSLQGKISPLHF,TGTGCCAGCAGCTTACAGGGAAAGATCTCACCCCTCCACTTT
TRBD1,TRBJ1-5,TRBV6-6,NA,CASSTNRGYQPQHF,TGTGCCAGCAGTACCAACAGGGGATATCAGCCCCAGCATTTT
NA,TRBJ1-5,TRBV19,NA,CASSSRDVGNQPQHF,TGTGCCAGTAGTTCCCGGGACGTCGGCAATCAGCCCCAGCATTTT
NA,TRBJ1-5,TRBV6-1,few,CASSESNLPQHF,TGTGCCAGCAGTGAGAGTAACCTGCCCCAGCATTTT
TRBD2,TRBJ2-7,TRBV7-2,NA,CASSPRTSGAYEQYF,TGTGCCAGCAGCCCACGGACTAGCGGAGCCTACGAGCAGTACTTC
NA,TRBJ1-1,TRBV25-1,NA,CASSEVGNTEAFF,TGTGCCAGCAGTGAGGTAGGGAACACTGAAGCTTTCTTT
NA,TRBJ1-5,TRBV4-3,NA,CASSQELLAGRQPQHF,TGCGCCAGCAGCCAAGAGCTTCTGGCAGGGCGTCAGCCCCAGCATTTT
TRBD1,TRBJ1-2,TRBV25-1,NA,CASSDPRQGGPYGYTF,TGTGCCAGCAGTGATCCAAGACAGGGCGGGCCCTATGGCTACACCTTC
NA,TRBJ2-6,TRBV6-4,once,CASSGQDPLSGANVLTF,TGTGCCAGCAGTGGCCAGGACCCCCTCTCTGGGGCCAACGTCCTGACTTTC
NA,TRBJ2-7,TRBV5-8,NA,CAGETDRSSYEQYF,TGTGCCGGGGAGACGGACCGCAGCTCCTACGAGCAGTACTTC
NA,TRBJ1-1,TRBV28,once,CASRQGGSEAFF,TGTGCCAGCAGACAAGGGGGGTCTGAAGCTTTCTTT
NA,TRBJ2-7,TRBV29-1,few,CSVEVGQSSLGEQYF,TGCAGCGTTGAGGTCGGGCAGAGTAGCCTCGGCGAGCAGTACTTC
NA,TRBJ1-1,TRBV7-9,NA,CASRGKGWNTEAFF,TGTGCCAGCAGGGGAAAGGGGTGGAACACTGAAGCTTTCTTT
TRBD1,TRBJ1-1,TRBV15,NA,CATSRDTGVYTEAFF,TGTGCCACCAGCAGAGATACAGGGGTGTACACTGAAGCTTTCTTT
TRBD2,TRBJ2-1,TRBV5-4,few,CASSPQPGQGTSGSHNEQFF,TGTGCCAGCAGCCCTCAACCGGGACAGGGGACTAGCGGGAGCCACAATGAGCAGTTCTTC
NA,TRBJ1-1,TRBV27,NA,CASSLSSGPNTEAFF,TGTGCCAGCAGTTTATCGTCAGGACCGAACACTGAAGCTTTCTTT
TRBD1,TRBJ2-1,TRBV30,NA,CAWSVGQGSYNEQFF,TGTGCCTGGAGTGTAGGACAGGGCTCCTACAATGAGCAGTTCTTC
TRBD1,TRBJ2-2,TRBV28,NA,CASSLETGGGTGELFF,TGTGCCAGCAGTTTGGAGACAGGGGGTGGCACCGGGGAGCTGTTTTTT
NA,TRBJ1-1,TRBV20-1,NA,CSARERAAFF,TGCAGTGCTAGAGAACGAGCGGCTTTCTTT
NA,TRBJ1-4,TRBV27,NA,CASSFGRREKLFF,TGTGCCAGCAGTTTTGGACGACGGGAAAAACTGTTTTTT
NA,TRBJ1-2,TRBV5-1,NA,CASSLEPTGGKAGYTF,TGCGCCAGCAGCTTGGAGCCGACGGGTGGGAAGGCTGGCTACACCTTC
NA,TRBJ1-2,TRBV5-1,NA,CASSPGLTYGYTF,TGCGCCAGCAGCCCCGGGTTGACCTATGGCTACACCTTC
NA,TRBJ1-1,TRBV3-1/TRBV3-2,NA,CASIYGTEAFF,TGTGCCAGCATTTACGGCACTGAAGCTTTCTTT